This T cell receptor (beta chain) was retrieved from a study of chemoradiotherapy in HPV16-positive cancers. CDR1 is MNHNY, CDR2 SVGAGI, per germline (reference sequence). This CDR3 region has 15 residues. V shed 2 bases, J shed 2 bases, and the junction held 2 bases outside the gene matches. Profiled with immunoSEQ multiplex PCR; TCRdb holds only in-frame clones, not every one. The table lists about 5,000 clones, roughly 83% of them singletons. Study-level results: Candidate HPV-specific clones and E7-related TCR motifs grew in tumor during treatment. For HPV16-positive patients, expanding HPV-responsive T cells associated with longer recurrence-free survival.

A remark on this clone: Its antigen is as yet unknown.

The rearrangement links TRBV6-6 to TRBJ1-3; 8 bases are shared with TRBD1. The source material was tumor tissue, sampled from a patient who underwent chemoradiotherapy. The clonotype was recovered from a human donor with HPV-associated anogenital cancer. CDR3 in amino acids: CASSYVQGAGNTIYF. CDR3 nucleotides: TGTGCCAGCAGTTACGTACAGGGGGCTGGAAACACCATATATTTT.